Below, 23 T cell receptor beta chains from the same sample are listed, as sequenced in a study of response to subunit inactivated influenza vaccine. TCRdb re-derived calls from the RT-PCR reads in MiXCR, one entry per CDR3 protein. The profile covers over 800,000 distinct CDR3 sequences, with over 20% appearing a single time and roughly a tenth taken by the ten largest. Sequencing used PBMCs from blood, obtained 4 to 6 days after vaccination. These receptors all stem from a man in his fifties or sixties who received an inactivated influenza vaccine.

The chain is built from TRBV10-3 and TRBJ2-2; D perhaps matches TRBD2 (5 bases). V dropped 3 bases and J dropped 0 bases, with 11 bases sitting between them. Germline V lookup: CDR1 ENHRY, CDR2 SYGVKD. The CDR3 has 16 residues. DNA of the CDR3: TGTGCCATCAGTGACCGGGGTGCGGCGAACACCGGGGAGCTGTTTTTT. Translation gives CAISDRGAANTGELFF.

This clonotype was observed many times. V and J are TRBV29-1 and TRBJ2-1; D is unclear. The CDR3 is 14 residues long. Looked up from germline, CDR1 is SQVTM and CDR2 is ANQGSEA. V was shortened by 4 bases and J by 0 bases, with 10 bases between the two germline ends. CDR3 amino acids: CSVGREISYNEQFF. CDR3 bases: TGCAGCGTTGGTAGAGAAATCTCCTACAATGAGCAGTTCTTC.

This clonotype appeared a few times. The chain recombines TRBV5-1 with TRBJ2-3; 10 bases are a match to TRBD2. CDR1 and CDR2 from the germline V gene are SGHRS and YFSETQ. Losses at the gene ends were 6 bases for V and 4 bases for J; bases not matched to a gene: 8. The CDR3 has 15 residues. CDR3 sequence reads: CASTPGTSESDTQYF. CDR3 nucleotides: TGCGCCAGCACTCCCGGGACTAGCGAATCAGATACGCAGTATTTT.

The V and J genes are TRBV20-1 and TRBJ2-7; a possible D gene is TRBD1 (5 bases). Trimming took off 7 bases at V and 5 bases at J, with 15 bases between the two ends. Germline V CDR1 and CDR2: DFQATT, SNEGSKA (reference sequence). The CDR3 is made up of 12 amino acids. The CDR3 coding sequence is TGCAGTGGAGTGGGGCCGCCTGACGAGCAGTACTTC. Its protein product is CSGVGPPDEQYF.

The chain is built from TRBV12-3 or TRBV12-4 and TRBJ1-2; the match to TRBD1 covers 7 bases. Losses at the gene ends were 6 bases for V and 8 bases for J; bases not matched to a gene: 9. This CDR3 is 13 amino acids long. Written as DNA, the CDR3 is TGTGCCAGCAGATCAGCGACAGGGTTAGGCTACACCTTC. Translated, it gives CASRSATGLGYTF.

The chain joins TRBV7-2 to TRBJ2-7; 9 bases map to TRBD1. V shed 4 bases, J shed 5 bases, and the junction held 9 bases outside the gene matches. Germline loops: CDR1 SGHTA, CDR2 FQGNSA. The CDR3 totals 15 residues. CDR3 residues: CASSSPQDRGHEQYF. CDR3 coding DNA: TGTGCCAGCAGCTCCCCCCAGGACAGGGGACACGAGCAGTACTTC.

As for this clonotype: A much larger clonotype is one base distant, so this may be a read error. The chain employs TRBV7-6 and TRBJ2-3; D uncertain. Trimming left V 5 bases short and J 3 bases short, with 15 bases between. The CDR3 contains 15 residues. Germline V lookup: CDR1 SGHVS, CDR2 FNYEAQ. CDR3 region: CASSRRLRSTDTQYF. CDR3 in DNA: TGTGCCAGCAGCCGTCGGTTAAGATCAACAGATACGCAGTATTTT.

This clonotype has ten or more counts. The chain has TRBV12-3 or TRBV12-4 and TRBJ1-5; no firm D call. V was clipped by 3 bases and J by 7 bases, with 7 bases between them. This CDR3 spans 12 amino acids. For the CDR3, the DNA is TGTGCCAGCAGTTTCCCTGGACAGCCCCAGCATTTT. Translation gives CASSFPGQPQHF.

This chain joins TRBV6-2 or TRBV6-3 and TRBJ1-5, with D maybe TRBD1 (5 bases). The CDR3 loop spans 15 amino acids. Trimming cost V 2 bases and J 5 bases, with 13 bases left between them. Germline V gives CDR1 MNHEY, CDR2 SVGEGT. The CDR3 DNA is TGTGCCAGCAGTTACACGCGACAGCCCCATCAGCCCCAGCATTTT. Its protein is CASSYTRQPHQPQHF.

This clonotype appeared a few times. The rearrangement uses TRBV6-4 and TRBJ2-1; 10 bases align to TRBD2. CDR1 and CDR2 from the germline V gene are MRHNA and SNTAGT. The ends lost 3 bases at V and 10 bases at J; junction bases unmatched: 9. The CDR3 extends over 15 amino acids. The CDR3 here is CASSEAGTSVGEQFF. The CDR3 bases are TGTGCCAGCAGTGAAGCCGGGACTAGCGTAGGCGAGCAGTTCTTC.

There are a few counts of this clonotype. The chain combines TRBV12-3 or TRBV12-4 with TRBJ1-1; D is undetermined. Trimming shortened V by 6 bases and J by 1 base, and 6 bases separated the two germline ends. CDR3 length equals 12 residues. Written as DNA, the CDR3 is TGTGCCAGCAGGAAAGAGAACACTGAAGCTTTCTTT. It codes for CASRKENTEAFF.

This chain links TRBV20-1 with TRBJ1-2; 10 positions agree with TRBD1. After removal of 5 bases from V and 8 bases from J, the junction contained 14 bases not matched to a gene. CDR1 is DFQATT, CDR2 SNEGSKA, per germline (reference sequence). This CDR3 spans 15 amino acids. The DNA of the CDR3 is TGCAGTGCTTCTCGGACAGGGGGTGAATGGGGCGGCTACACCTTC. Translation gives CSASRTGGEWGGYTF.

The chain employs TRBV7-9 and TRBJ2-5; 12 bases match TRBD2. CDR3 size: 16 residues. Germline CDR1 SEHNR, CDR2 FQNEAQ (reference sequence). V gave up 2 bases and J gave up 1 base; unmatched junction bases: 2. The DNA for the CDR3 is TGTGCCAGCAGCTTACTAGCGGGAGGGGGCCAAGAGACCCAGTACTTC. As protein: CASSLLAGGGQETQYF.

This clonotype has more than one count but fewer than ten. The V call is TRBV6-1, the J call TRBJ2-3; TRBD1 is a possible D gene (5 bases). This CDR3 is built from 14 residues. CDR1 and CDR2 (germline): MNHNS, SASEGT. V gave up 11 bases and J gave up 4 bases, with 19 bases separating them. The CDR3 DNA reads TGTGCCGTTCGTCAGGGATTCGGCGCAGATACGCAGTATTTT. Translated: CAVRQGFGADTQYF.

This clonotype has only a few counts. This chain uses TRBV10-3 with TRBJ2-2, with 9 positions matching TRBD2. This CDR3 comprises 15 residues. Germline V CDR1 and CDR2: ENHRY, SYGVKD. V shed 7 bases and J 3 bases; nucleotides not matched to a gene: 6. The CDR3 spells CAIKIAGVDTGELFF. The CDR3 bases are TGTGCCATCAAGATAGCGGGAGTAGACACCGGGGAGCTGTTTTTT.

This clonotype has just a few counts. The chain has TRBV2 and TRBJ1-4; D is ambiguous. CDR1 SNHLY and CDR2 FYNNEI come from the germline V gene. This CDR3 region has 12 residues. V was cut by 9 bases and J by 6 bases, with 11 bases left in between. The CDR3 sequence: CASTGYDEKLFF. DNA of the CDR3: TGTGCCAGTACGGGGTACGATGAAAAACTGTTTTTT.

This clonotype was counted ten times or more. This chain connects TRBV29-1 to TRBJ2-7; possible D gene TRBD1, 5 bases. CDR1 SQVTM and CDR2 ANQGSEA come from the germline V gene. Trimming stripped 5 bases from V and 2 bases from J, with 10 bases between. This CDR3 has 12 residues. CDR3 sequence (DNA): TGCAGCGTTACTACAGGAGCCTACGAGCAGTACTTC. Translated, it gives CSVTTGAYEQYF.

The table lists this clonotype with many counts. For the CDR3, the DNA is TGTGCCAGCAGCTTTGGTAGTATCGACGAGCAGTACTTC. Amino acids: CASSFGSIDEQYF. This chain joins TRBV11-2 and TRBJ2-7; D is unclear. The CDR3 totals 13 residues. V lost 3 bases and J lost 5, with 11 bases in between. CDR1 and CDR2 (germline): SGHAT, FQNNGV.

This clonotype was seen more than once but under ten times. The chain uses TRBV7-8 and TRBJ2-3; 7 nucleotides agree with TRBD2. This CDR3 is built from 15 residues. Germline assignment: CDR1 SGHVS and CDR2 FQNEAQ. The V and J ends lost 4 bases and 2 bases, in that order; junction bases with no gene match: 6. The CDR3 region is CASSSGLSFTDTQYF. Here the CDR3 DNA reads TGTGCCAGCAGCTCGGGACTATCCTTCACAGATACGCAGTATTTT.

The CDR3 region is CASSPGTYGVYEQYF. As DNA, the CDR3 is TGTGCCAGCAGCCCCGGGACGTACGGAGTCTACGAGCAGTACTTC. This chain links TRBV7-3 with TRBJ2-7; tentatively, D is TRBD1 or TRBD2 (5 bases each). The CDR3 is made up of 15 amino acids. The germline V gene encodes CDR1 SGHTA and CDR2 FQGTGA. Trimming took off 5 bases at V and 3 bases at J, with 17 bases between the two ends.

The chain employs TRBV27 and TRBJ1-1; no clear D. The V end was cut by 5 bases, the J end by 1 base, with 23 bases between. Germline assignment: CDR1 MNHEY and CDR2 SMNVEV (reference sequence). This CDR3 has 18 amino acids. The CDR3 here is CASSTLGPGGNGNTEAFF. In DNA form, the CDR3 reads TGTGCCAGCAGTACATTAGGCCCAGGTGGGAATGGGAACACTGAAGCTTTCTTT.

In its sample, this clonotype was seen a few times. The V call is TRBV20-1, the J call TRBJ2-5, with a possible D match to TRBD2 (6 bases). Between the trimmed V and J ends, which lost 1 base and 5 bases, there was a span of 8 bases. The CDR3 is 12 residues long. Germline V lookup: CDR1 DFQATT, CDR2 SNEGSKA (reference sequence). The CDR3 region is CSARGGTETQYF. CDR3 DNA sequence: TGCAGTGCTAGAGGCGGGACGGAGACCCAGTACTTC.

In its sample, this clonotype was seen many times. The genes are TRBV7-2 and TRBJ2-4; tentative D call: TRBD1 (6 bases). Germline CDR1 SGHTA, CDR2 FQGNSA. V lost 3 bases, J lost 1 base, and 16 bases lay in between. The CDR3 runs to 17 residues. The CDR3 DNA reads as TGTGCCAGCAGCTTCGGACAGAGCCCTATGGCCAAAAACATTCAGTACTTC. Protein product: CASSFGQSPMAKNIQYF.